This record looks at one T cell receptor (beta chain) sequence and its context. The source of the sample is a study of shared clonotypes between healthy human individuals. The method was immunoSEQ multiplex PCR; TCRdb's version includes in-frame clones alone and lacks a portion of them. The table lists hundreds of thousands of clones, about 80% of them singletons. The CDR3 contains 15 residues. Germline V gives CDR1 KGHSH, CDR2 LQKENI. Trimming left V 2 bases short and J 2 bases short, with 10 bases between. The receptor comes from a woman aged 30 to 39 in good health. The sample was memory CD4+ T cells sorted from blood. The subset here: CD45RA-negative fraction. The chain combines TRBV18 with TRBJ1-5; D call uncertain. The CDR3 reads CASSPSGVGNQPQHF. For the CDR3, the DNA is TGTGCCAGCTCACCATCAGGTGTGGGCAATCAGCCCCAGCATTTT.